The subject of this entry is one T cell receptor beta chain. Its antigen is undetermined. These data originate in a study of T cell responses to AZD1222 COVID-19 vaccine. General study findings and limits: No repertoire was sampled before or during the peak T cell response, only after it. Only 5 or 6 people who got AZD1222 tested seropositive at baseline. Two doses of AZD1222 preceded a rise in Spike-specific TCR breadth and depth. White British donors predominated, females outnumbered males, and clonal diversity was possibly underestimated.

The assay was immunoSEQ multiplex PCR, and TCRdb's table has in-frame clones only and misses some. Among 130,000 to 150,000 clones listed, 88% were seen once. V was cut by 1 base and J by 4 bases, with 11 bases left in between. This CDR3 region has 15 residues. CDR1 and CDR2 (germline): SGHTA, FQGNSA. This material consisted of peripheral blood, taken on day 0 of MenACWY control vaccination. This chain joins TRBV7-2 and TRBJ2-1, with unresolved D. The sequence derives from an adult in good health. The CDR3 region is CASSLGGGLYNEQFF. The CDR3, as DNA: TGTGCCAGCAGCTTAGGCGGCGGCCTATACAATGAGCAGTTCTTC.